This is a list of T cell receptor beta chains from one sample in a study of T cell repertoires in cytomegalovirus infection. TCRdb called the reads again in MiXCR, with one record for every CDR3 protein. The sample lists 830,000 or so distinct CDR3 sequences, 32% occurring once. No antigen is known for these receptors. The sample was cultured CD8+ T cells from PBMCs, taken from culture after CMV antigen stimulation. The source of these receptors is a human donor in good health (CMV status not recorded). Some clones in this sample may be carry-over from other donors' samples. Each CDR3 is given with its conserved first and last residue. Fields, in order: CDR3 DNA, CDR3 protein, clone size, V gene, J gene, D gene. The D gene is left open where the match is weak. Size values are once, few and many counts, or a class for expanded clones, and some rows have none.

TGTGCCAGCAGTGAAGGGGTCGGGGAGGTCTATAGCATTCAGTACTTC	CASSEGVGEVYSIQYF	NA	TRBV6-1	TRBJ2-4	NA
TGTGCCAGCAGATTCCGGGACAGGGTCACCGGGGAGCTGTTTTTT	CASRFRDRVTGELFF	few	TRBV6-2/TRBV6-3	TRBJ2-2	TRBD1
TGTGCCAGCAGTGAAGAGTGGGCAGATTCTGGGGCCAACGTCCTGACTTTC	CASSEEWADSGANVLTF	NA	TRBV6-1	TRBJ2-6	NA
TGTGCCATCAGCCATGGGGGAAAAAGGAACACCGGGGAGCTGTTTTTT	CAISHGGKRNTGELFF	NA	TRBV10-3	TRBJ2-2	NA
TGTGCCAGCAGCTTAGAATACTCTCAGCACCCGGGAATTTTT	CASSLEYSQHPGIF	few	TRBV7-9	TRBJ1-1	NA
TGTTCTCACGACAGTACTGGGGAGCTGTTTTTT	CSHDSTGELFF	few	TRBV7-9	TRBJ2-2	NA
TGTGCCAGCAGCCAGGGACAGTACAATGAGCAGTTCTTC	CASSQGQYNEQFF	many	TRBV4-1	TRBJ2-1	TRBD1
TGTGCCAGCAGCCCAGCCGGGGGTGACACTGAAGCTTTCTTT	CASSPAGGDTEAFF	few	TRBV7-6	TRBJ1-1	NA
TGCGCCAGCAGCCAAGTCGCTAGCGGCGATGAGCAGTTCTTC	CASSQVASGDEQFF	few	TRBV4-1	TRBJ2-1	TRBD2
TGTGCCAGCAGCTTAATTATAGCGATCGATGAGCAGTTCTTC	CASSLIIAIDEQFF	NA	TRBV7-9	TRBJ2-1	NA
TGTGCCAGCACCTTGGGTAGCGAGCAGTACTTC	CASTLGSEQYF	few	TRBV6-5	TRBJ2-7	NA
TGTGCCAGCAGTTTAGTGGCCCTGCTGGGACAGGGGGTCGACAATGAGCAGTTCTTC	CASSLVALLGQGVDNEQFF	many	TRBV12-3/TRBV12-4	TRBJ2-1	TRBD1
TGTGCCAGCAGTGTAAAACACGGACTTTTTCCTGAAGCTTTCTTT	CASSVKHGLFPEAFF	NA	TRBV6-5	TRBJ1-1	NA
TGTGCCTTAGGTGGAGACGGAAACATTCAGTACTTC	CALGGDGNIQYF	few	TRBV7-6	TRBJ2-4	NA
TGCGCCAGCAGCCGAGGGAGCGGGACAGGGAATTCACCCCTCCACTTT	CASSRGSGTGNSPLHF	few	TRBV4-1	TRBJ1-6	TRBD1
TGTGCCATCAGTGACCAATCCGGGACTAGCGGGGGATGGGGGGATACGCAGTATTTT	CAISDQSGTSGGWGDTQYF	NA	TRBV10-3	TRBJ2-3	TRBD2
TGTGCCAGCAGCTACCCGACTAGCGGGGGGCCGGTGGATGAGCAGTTCTTC	CASSYPTSGGPVDEQFF	NA	TRBV7-2	TRBJ2-1	TRBD2
TGTGCCAGCAGCTCGGGGGTTCACCAGTATTTT	CASSSGVHQYF	NA	TRBV11-2	TRBJ2-3	NA
TGTGCCAGCAGTTTAACCGGGACAGGGGGCCACAATGAGCAGTTCTTC	CASSLTGTGGHNEQFF	NA	TRBV27	TRBJ2-1	TRBD1
TGTGCCAGCAGCCCGAGAGGGGGCAGCTATGGCTACACCTTC	CASSPRGGSYGYTF	few	TRBV7-6	TRBJ1-2	TRBD1
TGTGCCAGCAGTCTAACAGGGGGCCTCTATGGCTACACCTTC	CASSLTGGLYGYTF	NA	TRBV27	TRBJ1-2	TRBD1
TGTGCCAGGAAAGACTTTCAGCCCCAGCATTTT	CARKDFQPQHF	many	TRBV6-1	TRBJ1-5	NA
TGTGCCAGCAGCCGAGGGGGGGCTGGCAATCAGCCCCAGCATTTT	CASSRGGAGNQPQHF	many	TRBV7-8	TRBJ1-5	NA
TGTGCCAGCAGCTTGGGACAGTTCAACTATGGCTACACCTTC	CASSLGQFNYGYTF	NA	TRBV7-9	TRBJ1-2	TRBD1
TGTGCCAGCGTGGCTAGCGGGGATTTGACCCAGTACTTC	CASVASGDLTQYF	NA	TRBV7-9	TRBJ2-5	TRBD2
TGTGCCAGTACAGGGCGGGATACGCAGTATTTT	CASTGRDTQYF	NA	TRBV19	TRBJ2-3	NA
TGTGCCAGCAGTGTTTCTGGGGATGGAAACACCATATATTTT	CASSVSGDGNTIYF	few	TRBV12-3/TRBV12-4	TRBJ1-3	NA
TGTGCCAGCAGCGCAGGGGGACACGGCTACACCTTC	CASSAGGHGYTF	NA	TRBV7-9	TRBJ1-2	TRBD1
TGTGCCAGCAGCTTAGGAGGCAACCAGGAGACCCAGTACTTC	CASSLGGNQETQYF	many	TRBV7-8	TRBJ2-5	NA
TGTGCCAGCAACCAACTTGGGGTGGGACAGGGGAACAATGAGCAGTTCTTC	CASNQLGVGQGNNEQFF	few	TRBV12-3/TRBV12-4	TRBJ2-1	TRBD1
TGTGCCAGCAGCTACAGCCTGGACGGGGACTATGGCTACACCTTC	CASSYSLDGDYGYTF	many	TRBV11-1	TRBJ1-2	NA
TGTGCCAGCAGGACTAGCGGGGGGGCTATCGGGGAGCTGTTTTTT	CASRTSGGAIGELFF	NA	TRBV7-6	TRBJ2-2	TRBD2
TGTGCCAGCAGCATTGGACAAGGGAATGAGCAGTTCTTC	CASSIGQGNEQFF	NA	TRBV5-4	TRBJ2-1	NA
TGTGCCATCACAAACAGGGATTCCTATGGCTACACCTTC	CAITNRDSYGYTF	few	TRBV10-3	TRBJ1-2	NA
TGTGCCAGCAGCCCCGACCCTGCCTGGGGCTATGGCTACACCTTC	CASSPDPAWGYGYTF	NA	TRBV5-6	TRBJ1-2	NA
TGTGCCAGCAGTTACGTAGGAAGCTCCTACAATGAGCAGTTCTTC	CASSYVGSSYNEQFF	few	TRBV6-5	TRBJ2-1	NA
TGTGCCAGCAGCGGCCTTGATGGGCCCGTAGGAATGAACACTGAAGCTTTCTTT	CASSGLDGPVGMNTEAFF	NA	TRBV5-6	TRBJ1-1	NA
TGTGCCAGCAGCTTTACGACAGGGGGCAATCAGCCCCAGCATTTT	CASSFTTGGNQPQHF	NA	TRBV7-9	TRBJ1-5	TRBD1
TGTGCCAGCAGCGCGGCAGCCTGGGACCCTGGGGACACCATATATTTT	CASSAAAWDPGDTIYF	NA	TRBV9	TRBJ1-3	NA
TGCGCCAGCAGCCAATCCGGTGGGGTGGCCACTGAAGCTTTCTTT	CASSQSGGVATEAFF	NA	TRBV4-1	TRBJ1-1	NA
TGTGCCAGCAGTGAAGAGGGCAGGGGGGCCTTCTACGAGCAGTACTTC	CASSEEGRGAFYEQYF	NA	TRBV2	TRBJ2-7	NA